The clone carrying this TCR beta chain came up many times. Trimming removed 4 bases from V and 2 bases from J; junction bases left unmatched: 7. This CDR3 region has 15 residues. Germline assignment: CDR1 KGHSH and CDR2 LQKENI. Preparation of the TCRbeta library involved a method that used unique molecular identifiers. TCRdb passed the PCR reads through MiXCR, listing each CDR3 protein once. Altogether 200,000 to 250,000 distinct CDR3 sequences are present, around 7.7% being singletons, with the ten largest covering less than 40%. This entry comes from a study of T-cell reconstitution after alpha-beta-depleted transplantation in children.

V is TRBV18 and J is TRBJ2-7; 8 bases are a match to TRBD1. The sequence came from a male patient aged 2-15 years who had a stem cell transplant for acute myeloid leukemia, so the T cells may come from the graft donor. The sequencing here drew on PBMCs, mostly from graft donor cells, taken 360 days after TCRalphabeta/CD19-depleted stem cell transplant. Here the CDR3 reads CASSRNGQGTYEQYF. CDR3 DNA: TGTGCCAGCTCACGGAATGGACAGGGCACCTACGAGCAGTACTTC.